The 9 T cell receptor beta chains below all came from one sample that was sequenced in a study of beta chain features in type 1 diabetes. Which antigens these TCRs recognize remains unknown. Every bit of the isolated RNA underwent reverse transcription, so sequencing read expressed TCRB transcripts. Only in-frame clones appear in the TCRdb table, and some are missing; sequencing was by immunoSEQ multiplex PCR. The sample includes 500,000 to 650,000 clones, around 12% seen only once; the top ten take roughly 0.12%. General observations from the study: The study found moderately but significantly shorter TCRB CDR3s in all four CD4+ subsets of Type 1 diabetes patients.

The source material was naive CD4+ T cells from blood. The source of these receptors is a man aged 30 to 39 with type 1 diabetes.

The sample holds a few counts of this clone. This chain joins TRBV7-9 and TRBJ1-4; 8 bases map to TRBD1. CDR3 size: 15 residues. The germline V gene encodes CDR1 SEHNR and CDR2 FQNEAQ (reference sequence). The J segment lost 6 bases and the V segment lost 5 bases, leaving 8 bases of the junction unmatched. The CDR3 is CASSPRQGSDEKLFF. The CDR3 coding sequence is TGTGCCAGCAGCCCGCGACAGGGGTCGGATGAAAAACTGTTTTTT.

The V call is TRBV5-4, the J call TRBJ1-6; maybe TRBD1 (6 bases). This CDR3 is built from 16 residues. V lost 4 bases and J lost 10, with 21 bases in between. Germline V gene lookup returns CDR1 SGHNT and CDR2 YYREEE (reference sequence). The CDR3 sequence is CASSPRGGPGGSPLHF. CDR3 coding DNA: TGTGCCAGCAGCCCACGAGGGGGGCCGGGTGGGTCACCCCTCCACTTT.

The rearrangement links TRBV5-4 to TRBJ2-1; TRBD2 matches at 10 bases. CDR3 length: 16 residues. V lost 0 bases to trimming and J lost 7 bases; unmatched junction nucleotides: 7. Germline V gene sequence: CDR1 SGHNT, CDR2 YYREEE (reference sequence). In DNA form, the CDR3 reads TGTGCCAGCAGCTTGGCCCCGGGACTAGCGAGGAATGAGCAGTTCTTC. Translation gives CASSLAPGLARNEQFF.

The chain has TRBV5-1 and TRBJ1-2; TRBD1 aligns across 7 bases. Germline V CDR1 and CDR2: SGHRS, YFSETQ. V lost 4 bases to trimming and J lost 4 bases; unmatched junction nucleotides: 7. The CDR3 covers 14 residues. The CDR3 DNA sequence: TGCGCCAGCAGCCCAGCCGACAGGGCCTATGGCTACACCTTC. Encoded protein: CASSPADRAYGYTF.

The CDR3 region has the DNA TGTGCCTGGAGTGCCCAGGGTGCCGGGGAGCTGTTTTTT. Amino acid sequence: CAWSAQGAGELFF. This chain joins TRBV30 and TRBJ2-2; TRBD1 is a possible D gene (5 bases). The V gene lost 1 base and the J gene lost 6 bases, with 9 bases spanning the gap. The CDR3 has 13 residues. CDR1 and CDR2 from the germline V gene are GTSNPN and SVGIG (reference sequence).

The CDR3 here is CASSVTGEAPDEQYF. CDR3 in DNA: TGCGCCAGCAGCGTGACAGGGGAAGCGCCCGACGAGCAGTACTTC. V is TRBV5-1 and J is TRBJ2-7; 8 bases line up with TRBD1. After removal of 4 bases from V and 5 bases from J, the junction contained 11 bases not matched to a gene. Per germline, CDR1 SGHRS and CDR2 YFSETQ. This CDR3 region has 15 residues.

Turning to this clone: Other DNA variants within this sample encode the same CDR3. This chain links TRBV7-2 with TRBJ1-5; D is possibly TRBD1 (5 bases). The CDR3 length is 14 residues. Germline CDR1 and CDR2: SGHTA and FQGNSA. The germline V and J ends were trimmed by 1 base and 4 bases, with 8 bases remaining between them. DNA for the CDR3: TGTGCCAGCAGCTTAGAAGCAGGGAATCAGCCCCAGCATTTT. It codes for CASSLEAGNQPQHF.

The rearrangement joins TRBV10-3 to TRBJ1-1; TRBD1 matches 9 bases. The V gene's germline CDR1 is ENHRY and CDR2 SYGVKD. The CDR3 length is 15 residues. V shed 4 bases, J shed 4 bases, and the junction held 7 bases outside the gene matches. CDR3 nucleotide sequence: TGTGCCATCAGTGCCTCCGGGACAGGGAGCACTGAAGCTTTCTTT. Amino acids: CAISASGTGSTEAFF.

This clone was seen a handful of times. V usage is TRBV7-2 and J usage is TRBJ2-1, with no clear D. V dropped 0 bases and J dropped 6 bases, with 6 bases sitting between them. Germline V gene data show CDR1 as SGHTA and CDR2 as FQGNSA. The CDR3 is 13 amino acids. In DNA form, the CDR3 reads TGTGCCAGCAGCTTAGCGCTAATCAATGAGCAGTTCTTC. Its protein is CASSLALINEQFF.